A single sample gave rise to the 3 T cell receptor beta chains below, sequenced in a study of blood T cell repertoires in COVID-19. Only in-frame clones appear in the TCRdb table, and some are missing; sequencing was by immunoSEQ multiplex PCR. The table shows 400,000 to 450,000 clones, with about nine tenths occurring only once. Material for sequencing was peripheral blood. The receptors here all came from a woman aged 40-49 years with COVID-19, enrolled during active disease.

CDR3 sequence reads: CASSQGAASVYEQYF. CDR3 coding DNA: TGCGCCAGCAGCCAAGGCGCGGCATCCGTATACGAGCAGTACTTC. The chain uses TRBV4-3 and TRBJ2-7; D gene ambiguous. Between the trimmed V and J ends, which lost 1 base and 4 bases, there was a span of 14 bases. Germline V gene sequence: CDR1 LGHNA, CDR2 YSLEER. The CDR3 spans 15 residues.

This chain connects TRBV18 to TRBJ1-5; D remains ambiguous. Germline lookup yields CDR1 KGHSH and CDR2 LQKENI. The V end lost 1 base, the J end lost 5 bases, and 12 bases lay between the germline ends. The CDR3 spans 15 residues. CDR3 protein: CASSPLRGLDQPQHF. The CDR3 coding sequence is TGTGCCAGCTCACCACTGCGGGGTTTAGATCAGCCCCAGCATTTT. The full variable domain, its missing parts supplied by reference TRBV18 and TRBJ1-5, is NAGVMQNPRHLVRRRGQEARLRCSPMKGHSHVYWYRQLPEEGLKFMVYLQKENIIDESGMPKERFSAEFPKEGPSILRIQQVVRGDSAAYFCASSPLRGLDQPQHFGDGTRLSIL.

CDR3 residues: CASSLSGGTNYGYTF. CDR3 nucleotide sequence: TGTGCCAGCAGCTTGTCAGGGGGAACTAACTATGGCTACACCTTC. The J gene is TRBJ1-2, the V gene TRBV5-5; 7 bases match TRBD1. Trimming at V came to 1 base and at J to 0 bases, leaving 3 bases not matched to a gene. This CDR3 contains 15 residues. Germline CDR1 and CDR2: SGHKS and YYEKEE (reference sequence).